This T cell receptor (beta chain) was obtained from a study of T-cell memory formation after mild COVID-19. V was trimmed by 2 bases and J by 0 bases, leaving 10 bases between them. Germline CDR1 is SGHTA and CDR2 is FQGTGA. CDR3 length equals 16 residues. TCRdb re-called the 5' RACE reads with MiXCR, one entry per CDR3 protein. The sample has about 180,000 distinct CDR3 sequences, around 15% seen once. Regarding the study as a whole: Cross-reactive memory apparently joined, as some responding clones appeared in pre-infection memory.

With regard to this clonotype: No antigen is known for it.

The sample was PBMCs or a T cell subset sorted from them (not recorded which). This TCR came from an adult woman who had mild COVID-19 (a few samples of this study predate the infection). Cell type and time point are not known. The V and J genes are TRBV7-3 and TRBJ2-2; the D call may be TRBD1 or TRBD2 (6 bases each). The CDR3 DNA sequence: TGTGCCAGCAGCTTAGACGGGGGCTCGAACACCGGGGAGCTGTTTTTT. Residues: CASSLDGGSNTGELFF.